This T cell receptor (beta chain) was sequenced in a study of molecular identifiers for immune sequencing clone quantification. TCRdb recomputed calls from the PCR reads with MiXCR, one row per CDR3 protein. The table shows about 320,000 distinct CDR3 sequences, with roughly a quarter occurring only once. CDR1 and CDR2 (germline): LGHNA, YNFKEQ. This CDR3 comprises 17 residues. V shed 0 bases, J shed 0 bases, and the junction held 5 bases outside the gene matches. Ten or more counts support this clonotype. CD8+CD4-CCR7+CD45RA+ sorting gave the naive CD8 T cells. V usage is TRBV4-2 and J usage is TRBJ2-7, with 10 bases aligning to TRBD2. The source of this sequence is a human donor in good health. Some libraries in this study had Jurkat cell RNA spiked in. Sequenced sample: naive CD8+ T cells from blood, with Jurkat cell RNA spiked in. Subset specified: FACS-sorted CD8+CD4-CCR7+CD45RA+ naive T cells. The CDR3 sequence: CASSQDPSGGPSYEQYF. The CDR3 DNA follows: TGTGCCAGCAGCCAAGATCCTAGCGGGGGACCCTCCTACGAGCAGTACTTC.